This entry is about one T cell receptor beta chain. The record originates from a study of technical replicates of blood from a handful of donors. The CDR3 contains 15 residues. The junction had 4 bases not matched to a gene; V was cut back by 5 bases and J by 1 base. Germline assignment: CDR1 SEHNR and CDR2 FQNEAQ (reference sequence). Some clones are missing from TCRdb's copy, which holds only in-frame ones; the method was immunoSEQ multiplex PCR. The repertoire consists of 100,000 or so clones, with 95% occurring once and the leading ten covering 0.21%. The receptor was derived from a human donor in good health. Sequencing used T cells isolated from PBMCs. This sequence joins TRBV7-9 and TRBJ1-5, with 8 bases matching TRBD1. CDR3 coding DNA: TGTGCCAGCAGCCGACAGGGGTTGAGCAATCAGCCCCAGCATTTT. This sequence encodes CASSRQGLSNQPQHF.